Listed here are 8 T cell receptor beta chains from one sample, sequenced in a study of cytomegalovirus exposure and HLA in healthy donors. Use of 60 Vbeta and 13 Jbeta primers characterized the PCR. The repertoire was sequenced with immunoSEQ multiplex PCR; TCRdb's copy has only in-frame clones and lacks some. Of fewer than 200,000 clones in the sample, 60% to 85% were seen once. Input material: PBMCs. The source of these receptors is a man aged 35 to 55 in good health and CMV-seronegative.

This chain uses TRBV6-5 with TRBJ1-1, with D perhaps TRBD1 (5 bases). The V gene's germline CDR1 is MNHEY and CDR2 SVGAGI. This CDR3 contains 15 residues. Trimming stripped 7 bases from V and 1 base from J, with 16 bases between. CDR3 sequence: CASILTRASNTEAFF. DNA of the CDR3: TGTGCCAGCATCCTTACCAGGGCCTCGAACACTGAAGCTTTCTTT.

The CDR3 DNA follows: TGTGCCAGCAGTTCATTAGCGGGGGGCCAGGGGACCCAGTACTTC. It encodes CASSSLAGGQGTQYF. The chain couples TRBV27 to TRBJ2-5; 10 bases are shared with TRBD2. V lost 4 bases, J lost 7 bases, and 9 bases stayed unmatched. The CDR3 extends over 15 amino acids. Germline V gene sequence: CDR1 MNHEY, CDR2 SMNVEV (reference sequence).

In its sample, this clone was seen a few times. The chain is built from TRBV10-3 and TRBJ2-1; 8 bases line up with TRBD1. Germline V gene data show CDR1 as ENHRY and CDR2 as SYGVKD. Losses at the gene ends were 2 bases for V and 5 bases for J; bases not matched to a gene: 5. This CDR3 is built from 15 residues. In nucleotides, the CDR3 is TGTGCCATCAGTGAGCATGGGACAGGCCACAATGAGCAGTTCTTC. Its protein is CAISEHGTGHNEQFF.

V usage is TRBV9 and J usage is TRBJ2-3, with D uncertain. CDR3 size: 13 residues. Germline lookup yields CDR1 SGDLS and CDR2 YYNGEE. V lost 3 bases and J lost 4, with 9 bases in between. CDR3 sequence: CASSGLVSDTQYF. The DNA for the CDR3 is TGTGCCAGCAGCGGGCTAGTTTCAGATACGCAGTATTTT.

V gene TRBV5-4 combines with J gene TRBJ2-7; a weak D match, TRBD2 (6 bases). Trimming took off 4 bases at V and 3 bases at J, with 14 bases between the two ends. The CDR3 runs to 14 residues. Germline-derived CDR1 and CDR2 are SGHNT and YYREEE (reference sequence). The CDR3 loop is CASSPYGGDYEQYF. CDR3 nucleotides: TGTGCCAGCAGCCCGTATGGCGGGGACTACGAGCAGTACTTC.

CDR3 loop: CASSLREGGGTEAFF. The CDR3 bases are TGTGCCAGCAGCTTACGGGAGGGGGGAGGCACTGAAGCTTTCTTT. The J gene is TRBJ1-1, the V gene TRBV7-2; D is perhaps TRBD1 (6 bases). The germline V gene encodes CDR1 SGHTA and CDR2 FQGNSA. The V end was cut by 2 bases, the J end by 4 bases, with 14 bases between. The CDR3 sequence is 15 residues long.

This chain connects TRBV29-1 to TRBJ2-3, with 7 bases that match TRBD1. The CDR3 spans 13 residues. Trimming cost V 7 bases and J 2 bases; bases outside gene matches: 6. CDR1 is SQVTM, CDR2 ANQGSEA, per germline. The CDR3: CSGPDRVTDTQYF. CDR3 coding DNA: TGCAGCGGGCCTGACAGGGTCACAGATACGCAGTATTTT.

This chain uses TRBV18 with TRBJ2-3, with 9 bases aligning to TRBD1. CDR3 length equals 20 residues. The V segment lost 3 bases and the J segment 1 base; nucleotides outside the gene matches: 17. CDR1 and CDR2 from the germline V gene are KGHSH and LQKENI. CDR3 DNA sequence: TGTGCCAGCTCACCTCCCGGACAGGGGAGGCTTCTTCTCGGCACAGATACGCAGTATTTT. Translated: CASSPPGQGRLLLGTDTQYF.